Each of the 30 T cell receptor beta chains below was sequenced from the same sample in a study of T cells in localized non-small cell lung cancer. Measured with immunoSEQ multiplex PCR; TCRdb has only the in-frame clones, and not every one. The sample records about 2,300 clones, about a quarter being singletons. The sequencing here drew on lung tumor tissue, taken before any cancer treatment. Source of these receptors: a male donor aged 60 or over with stage II squamous cell lung carcinoma.

This clone appeared a few times. The chain joins TRBV11-3 to TRBJ1-1; 7 nucleotides line up with TRBD1. Germline loops: CDR1 SGHNT, CDR2 YENEEA. V trimming: 2 bases; J trimming: 0 bases; junction bases outside the gene matches: 9. CDR3 length: 17 residues. The CDR3 here is CASSLLYRGEMNTEAFF. For the CDR3, the DNA is TGTGCCAGCAGCTTATTATACAGGGGCGAGATGAACACTGAAGCTTTCTTT. The variable domain in full, with the rest retrieved from reference TRBV11-3 and TRBJ1-1, is EAGVVQSPRYKIIEKKQPVAFWCNPISGHNTLYWYLQNLGQGPELLIRYENEEAVDDSQLPKDRFSAERLKGVDSTLKIQPAELGDSAVYLCASSLLYRGEMNTEAFFGQGTRLTVV.

This chain uses TRBV9 with TRBJ1-5, with 8 bases that match TRBD1. Trimming removed 5 bases from V and 4 bases from J; junction bases left unmatched: 8. CDR1 and CDR2 (germline): SGDLS, YYNGEE. CDR3 length equals 15 residues. The CDR3 loop is CASRGDRLANQPQHF. DNA for the CDR3: TGTGCCAGCAGAGGGGACAGGCTCGCGAATCAGCCCCAGCATTTT. The whole variable domain, remainder taken from reference TRBV9 and TRBJ1-5, is DSGVTQTPKHLITATGQRVTLRCSPRSGDLSVYWYQQSLDQGLQFLIQYYNGEERAKGNILERFSAQQFPDLHSELNLSSLELGDSALYFCASRGDRLANQPQHFGDGTRLSIL.

By frequency in the sample, this clone is medium-sized. The rearrangement joins TRBV11-3 to TRBJ2-5, with D possibly matching TRBD2 (5 bases). V lost 5 bases and J lost 2, with 12 bases in between. CDR3 length: 14 residues. The germline CDR1 and CDR2 sequences are SGHNT and YENEEA. CDR3 loop: CASSPTGLQETQYF. The CDR3 bases are TGTGCCAGCAGCCCTACCGGACTGCAAGAGACCCAGTACTTC.

This sequence joins TRBV10-1 and TRBJ1-4, with D unresolved. Germline lookup yields CDR1 WNHNN and CDR2 SYGVQD (reference sequence). V lost 3 bases, J lost 3 bases, and 8 bases lay in between. CDR3 length equals 14 residues. For the CDR3, the DNA is TGCGCCAGCAGTGACTGGGAAGCTAATGAAAAACTGTTTTTT. It is translated as CASSDWEANEKLFF.

This chain links TRBV18 with TRBJ2-7, with D perhaps given as TRBD1 or TRBD2 (5 bases each). The CDR3 consists of 14 residues. Germline assignment: CDR1 KGHSH and CDR2 LQKENI. Between the trimmed V and J ends, which lost 4 bases and 3 bases, there was a span of 13 bases. The CDR3 nucleotides read TGTGCCAGCTCACGAGGGGAGCTCCTCTACGAGCAGTACTTC. Translating it yields CASSRGELLYEQYF.

The chain combines TRBV2 with TRBJ1-1; a possible D gene is TRBD1 (6 bases). Germline V lookup: CDR1 SNHLY, CDR2 FYNNEI. The CDR3 length is 13 residues. CDR3 protein: CTNTGTTNTEAFF. The CDR3 DNA reads as TGTACTAATACCGGGACAACGAACACTGAAGCTTTCTTT.

This clone was seen only a few times. The chain joins TRBV19 to TRBJ2-3, with D possibly TRBD2 on 6 matching bases. Germline CDR1 reads LNHDA; CDR2 reads SQIVND (reference sequence). The CDR3 has 16 residues. The V gene lost 5 bases and the J gene lost 0 bases, with 15 bases spanning the gap. As DNA, the CDR3 is TGTGCCAGTAGTTGGAGGGCACAAACGAGCACAGATACGCAGTATTTT. This gives the protein CASSWRAQTSTDTQYF. Full variable domain (rest looked up from reference TRBV19 and TRBJ2-3): DGGITQSPKYLFRKEGQNVTLSCEQNLNHDAMYWYRQDPGQGLRLIYYSQIVNDFQKGDIAEGYSVSREKKESFPLTVTSAQKNPTAFYLCASSWRAQTSTDTQYFGPGTRLTVL.

V gene TRBV11-3 combines with J gene TRBJ2-7, with 10 bases that match TRBD2. The CDR3 extends over 15 amino acids. Per the germline V gene, CDR1 is SGHNT and CDR2 is YENEEA. The junction had 5 bases not matched to a gene; V was cut back by 4 bases and J by 2 bases. This CDR3 is CASSSVLAGAYEQYF. Written as DNA, the CDR3 is TGTGCCAGCAGCTCCGTGCTAGCGGGAGCCTACGAGCAGTACTTC.

The rearrangement uses TRBV30 and TRBJ1-1; 11 positions match TRBD1. CDR1 and CDR2 (germline): GTSNPN, SVGIG (reference sequence). With V trimmed by 4 bases and J by 6 bases, 4 bases remained unmatched. This CDR3 region has 13 residues. CDR3 residues: CAWIGQGAPEAFF. The DNA for the CDR3 is TGTGCCTGGATTGGACAGGGGGCCCCTGAAGCTTTCTTT.

This clone was detected a few times. The chain couples TRBV11-3 to TRBJ2-1, with TRBD2 identical over 7 bases. CDR1 and CDR2 (germline): SGHNT, YENEEA. The CDR3 has 15 residues. V lost 1 base, J lost 6 bases, and 6 bases stayed unmatched. The DNA for the CDR3 is TGTGCCAGCAGCTTAGTGCTGCGGGAGCGCAATGAGCAGTTCTTC. Amino acid sequence: CASSLVLRERNEQFF.

This clone was seen more than once but under ten times. The gene calls are TRBV6-8 and TRBJ1-3, with D uncertain. The germline V gene has CDR1 MNHGY and CDR2 SAAAGT. V lost 5 bases to trimming and J lost 3 bases, with 11 bases between them. The CDR3 sequence is 14 residues long. The CDR3 sequence: CASSTRGSGNTIYF. The CDR3 region has the DNA TGTGCCAGCAGTACTCGAGGGAGTGGAAACACCATATATTTT.

The table lists this clone with a count of one. This chain links TRBV29-1 with TRBJ2-7; D remains unclear. This CDR3 has 14 amino acids. V lost 7 bases and J 6 bases, leaving 22 bases between the germline ends. Looked up from germline, CDR1 is SQVTM and CDR2 is ANQGSEA. The CDR3 coding sequence is TGCAGCGCCCTGCCCTTCGGAGCCGACGGCGAGCAGTACTTC. Amino acid sequence: CSALPFGADGEQYF.

CDR3 in DNA: TGTGCCAGTAGAGGACTCGGATCGGGTAACTATGGCTACACCTTC. This codes for CASRGLGSGNYGYTF. This sequence joins TRBV19 and TRBJ1-2; D gene ambiguous. Germline loops: CDR1 LNHDA, CDR2 SQIVND (reference sequence). V dropped 6 bases and J dropped 1 base, with 15 bases sitting between them. This CDR3 is 15 amino acids long.

In this sample, this clone turned up a few times. This sequence joins TRBV19 and TRBJ2-7; no reliable D call. CDR3 size: 14 residues. The germline V gene has CDR1 LNHDA and CDR2 SQIVND (reference sequence). Trimming pared 3 bases from V and 7 bases from J, leaving 16 bases between. As DNA, the CDR3 is TGTGCCAGTAGTATCGTAACGGATGCCAGGGAGCAGTACTTC. It encodes CASSIVTDAREQYF.

On this clone itself: The junction does not match germline at one end; this may be a read error. The V gene is TRBV18, the J gene TRBJ1-2, with 7 bases matching TRBD1. Germline V gene sequence: CDR1 KGHSH, CDR2 LQKENI. The CDR3 covers 12 residues. As DNA, the CDR3 is TGTGCCAGCTCAACACCTCAGACAGGGAGGACCTTC. Translation: CASSTPQTGRTF.

This clone has a handful of counts. This rearrangement joins TRBV30 to TRBJ2-3, with 7 bases fitting TRBD1. This CDR3 comprises 16 residues. CDR1 is GTSNPN, CDR2 SVGIG, per germline (reference sequence). The V gene end was trimmed by 5 bases and the J gene end by 2 bases; junction bases not matched to a gene: 13. DNA for the CDR3: TGTGCCTGGGGAAGGGGGCGCTTTGGGAACACAGATACGCAGTATTTT. It is translated as CAWGRGRFGNTDTQYF.

The CDR3 loop is CASSKTGGSYTEAFF. CDR3 DNA: TGTGCCAGCAGCAAAACAGGGGGCTCTTACACTGAAGCTTTCTTT. The chain recombines TRBV14 with TRBJ1-1; 9 nucleotides match TRBD1. Trimming took 5 bases from V and 3 from J; bases not matched to a gene: 7. The germline CDR1 and CDR2 sequences are SGHDN and FVKESK. The CDR3 is 15 amino acids.

Regarding this clone: An end of the junction differs from the germline gene, which may be a read error. The gene calls are TRBV7-6 and TRBJ2-2, with a tentative D call TRBD1 (5 bases). CDR3 length: 15 amino acids. Germline loops: CDR1 SGHVS, CDR2 FNYEAQ. The CDR3 DNA reads TGTGCCAGCAGCTTGGTGGCAGGGAACGCCGGGGAGCTGTTTTTT. Its translation is CASSLVAGNAGELFF.

The chain recombines TRBV6-8 with TRBJ2-1; 7 nucleotides match TRBD2. Germline CDR1 MNHGY, CDR2 SAAAGT. The J segment lost 14 bases and the V segment lost 0 bases, leaving 10 bases of the junction unmatched. This CDR3 region has 14 residues. The CDR3 loop reads CASSYSGGRASEFF. The CDR3 DNA reads TGTGCCAGCAGTTACTCGGGGGGGAGGGCCTCAGAGTTCTTC.

This chain links TRBV5-1 with TRBJ2-3; 7 nucleotides line up with TRBD1. The trim removed 2 bases at V and 4 bases at J, leaving 4 bases unmatched. Germline V gives CDR1 SGHRS, CDR2 YFSETQ. This CDR3 comprises 14 residues. CDR3 coding DNA: TGCGCCAGCAGCTTACAGGGGCCACCAGATACGCAGTATTTT. Translation: CASSLQGPPDTQYF.

This clone was seen more than once but under ten times. This sequence joins TRBV6-8 and TRBJ1-1, with TRBD1 matching 8 bases. This CDR3 is 16 amino acids long. Germline V lookup: CDR1 MNHGY, CDR2 SAAAGT. V trimming: 6 bases; J trimming: 0 bases; junction bases outside the gene matches: 9. The CDR3 bases are TGTGCCAGCAGCCGACAGGGGACCACCCTGAACACTGAAGCTTTCTTT. Translated: CASSRQGTTLNTEAFF.

This clone appeared a few times. The gene calls are TRBV9 and TRBJ2-2, with D unresolved. V lost 5 bases to trimming and J lost 0 bases, with 8 bases between them. Germline CDR1 is SGDLS and CDR2 is YYNGEE. CDR3 length: 14 residues. The CDR3 coding sequence is TGTGCCAGCAGGAAGGGATCGAACACCGGGGAGCTGTTTTTT. Translated: CASRKGSNTGELFF.

The J gene is TRBJ2-5, the V gene TRBV11-3, with 11 bases matching TRBD2. The germline V gene encodes CDR1 SGHNT and CDR2 YENEEA. With 1 base clipped from V and 5 bases from J, the junction kept 6 bases outside the gene matches. The CDR3 has 16 amino acids. The CDR3, as DNA: TGTGCCAGCAGCTTAGGAATAGCGGGGGGGCCTGAGACCCAGTACTTC. This translates into CASSLGIAGGPETQYF.

The rearrangement uses TRBV18 and TRBJ2-5; 7 bases are a match to TRBD1. Germline V gives CDR1 KGHSH, CDR2 LQKENI. There are 13 residues in the CDR3. The ends lost 6 bases at V and 5 bases at J; junction bases unmatched: 6. CDR3 residues: CASSHDREETQYF. The CDR3 DNA is TGTGCCAGCTCCCACGACAGGGAGGAGACCCAGTACTTC.

The chain employs TRBV6-8 and TRBJ1-1, with D unresolved. V gave up 7 bases and J gave up 2 bases, with 23 bases separating them. The CDR3 length is 17 residues. Germline loops: CDR1 MNHGY, CDR2 SAAAGT. The CDR3 nucleotides read TGTGCCAGCAAAAGCTACAGAAAATTGGCCCTCAACACTGAAGCTTTCTTT. This codes for CASKSYRKLALNTEAFF.

This clone has only a few counts. The chain carries TRBV29-1 and TRBJ2-7; 9 bases map to TRBD1. The CDR3 is made up of 16 amino acids. Germline CDR1 and CDR2: SQVTM and ANQGSEA. The V gene end was trimmed by 6 bases and the J gene end by 1 base; junction bases not matched to a gene: 13. DNA of the CDR3: TGCAGCGTCGCGGACAGGGGCGCAGGGAAATCCTACGAGCAGTACTTC. Its protein product is CSVADRGAGKSYEQYF.

This clone turned up a few times. CDR3 in amino acids: CASSLVGAGELFF. DNA of the CDR3: TGTGCCAGCAGCTTAGTAGGAGCCGGGGAGCTGTTTTTT. The gene calls are TRBV7-2 and TRBJ2-2; D unresolved. The CDR3 sequence is 13 residues long. The ends were cut back, 1 base at V and 6 bases at J, with 6 bases in the middle. Germline CDR1 is SGHTA and CDR2 is FQGNSA.

The rearrangement links TRBV2 to TRBJ2-5, with 8 bases fitting TRBD2. Germline CDR1 and CDR2: SNHLY and FYNNEI. The CDR3 spans 16 residues. V shed 2 bases, J shed 4 bases, and the junction held 9 bases outside the gene matches. CDR3 in amino acids: CASSERVAGGAETQYF. The CDR3 coding sequence is TGTGCCAGCAGTGAAAGGGTCGCGGGGGGAGCAGAGACCCAGTACTTC. Looking up the rest from reference TRBV2 and TRBJ2-5 gives the full variable domain: EPEVTQTPSHQVTQMGQEVILRCVPISNHLYFYWYRQILGQKVEFLVSFYNNEISEKSEIFDDQFSVERPDGSNFTLKIRSTKLEDSAMYFCASSERVAGGAETQYFGPGTRLLVL.

The sample holds a few counts of this clone. This chain uses TRBV19 with TRBJ2-2; the D call may be TRBD1 or TRBD2 (6 bases each). The CDR3 contains 14 residues. CDR1 and CDR2 from the germline V gene are LNHDA and SQIVND (reference sequence). DNA of the CDR3: TGTGCTAGCGGCGGGACACAGAACACCGGGGAGCTGTTTTTT. This translates into CASGGTQNTGELFF. Combining the CDR3 with reference TRBV19 and TRBJ2-2 gives the whole variable domain DGGITQSPKYLFRKEGQNVTLSCEQNLNHDAMYWYRQDPGQGLRLIYYSQIVNDFQKGDIAEGYSVSREKKESFPLTVTSAQKNPTAFYLCASGGTQNTGELFFGEGSRLTVL.

This clone is labeled as medium-sized. The genes are TRBV11-3 and TRBJ2-1; 12 bases fit TRBD2. With V trimmed by 2 bases and J by 0 bases, 8 bases remained unmatched. The CDR3 length is 19 residues. Germline V gene lookup returns CDR1 SGHNT and CDR2 YENEEA. The CDR3 region is CASSLLAGGPKSSYNEQFF. In DNA form, the CDR3 reads TGTGCCAGCAGCTTACTAGCGGGGGGGCCAAAAAGCTCCTACAATGAGCAGTTCTTC.